The present T cell receptor beta chain was sequenced within a study of regulatory T cells in long-lasting Graves disease. Deletions cut 5 bases from V and 10 bases from J, with 18 bases between. This CDR3 is 14 amino acids long. Germline V gene lookup returns CDR1 MDHEN and CDR2 SYDVKM. Findings and limits, study-wide: Patients whose Graves' disease persisted exhibited lower TCR diversity than those newly diagnosed. Segments TRBV28, TRBJ1-2 and TRBJ2-5 showed preferential usage in persistent disease.

Time point indicated: newly diagnosed GD, antithyroid drugs for less than 3 months. Construction of the TCR library relied on RNA isolated from PBMCs. According to the study, TCR beta libraries were built with iRepertoire HTBI primers and CDR3-region Arm-PCR. Each CDR3 protein gets one entry after TCRdb re-called the multiplex PCR reads with MiXCR. The profile covers 390,000 or so distinct CDR3 sequences, with 10% to 15% appearing a single time and approximately 17% taken by the ten largest. Turning to this clonotype: As yet, its antigen is unknown.

In addition, the sample was reused for a study of T cells in Graves' hyperthyroidism and ophthalmopathy. That work states: Hyperthyroidism had been newly diagnosed in patients aged 18 to 65, and its duration was under 2 months. Blood samples included most of the expanded thyroid clonotypes exceeding 0.001.

The input for sequencing was peripheral blood mononuclear cells (PBMCs), taken at new diagnosis, from a patient treated with antithyroid drugs. The chain carries TRBV28 and TRBJ2-1, with TRBD2 as a possible D gene (5 bases). The TCR sequence derives from a woman aged 18-30 years with Graves disease. In DNA form, the CDR3 reads TGTGCCAGCAGTGACTCGATAGGCGGGCGGGAGCAGTTCTTC. Protein: CASSDSIGGREQFF. The full variable domain, rest sourced from reference TRBV28 and TRBJ2-1, is DVKVTQSSRYLVKRTGEKVFLECVQDMDHENMFWYRQDPGLGLRLIYFSYDVKMKEKGDIPEGYSVSREKKERFSLILESASTNQTSMYLCASSDSIGGREQFFGPGTRLTVL.